This is a list of T cell receptor beta chains from one sample in a study of beta chain features in type 1 diabetes. Measured with immunoSEQ multiplex PCR; TCRdb has only the in-frame clones, and not every one. The data hold 600,000 to 750,000 clones, with roughly 12% observed a single time. Material for sequencing was naive CD4+ T cells from blood. These TCRs come from a man aged 25 to 40 with type 1 diabetes. CDR3s include the opening cysteine and the closing phenylalanine or tryptophan. D genes are given only for firm matches. Size tells how often a clone was seen (once, few, many) or the class of an expanded clone, and some rows leave it out.

.,few,TRBV9,CASSVDWESSYEQYF
TRBD1,.,TRBV2,CASSGQGGGGYTF
.,few,TRBV9,CASSVGQNNQPQHF
TRBD2,.,TRBV29-1,CSGGRAQETQYF
TRBD1,few,TRBV5-4,CASSPMGQGDEKLFF
.,few,TRBV2,CASSAREYTEAFF
.,few,TRBV10-3,CAISPVAATGELFF
TRBD1,.,TRBV7-9,CASSPGTGLETSYGYTF
.,few,TRBV2,CASSPFDRPETQYF
TRBD2,.,TRBV5-1,CASLPPTSGGAGPVTQYF
TRBD1,few,TRBV7-2,CASSPRDRGLGQPQHF
.,few,TRBV27,CASTVAWAGTGELFF
TRBD2,few,TRBV7-6,CASSFRTSGLRSDTQYF
.,few,TRBV7-9,CASSLFGLSTRVDEQYF